The 4 T cell receptor beta chains below come from one sample, sequenced in a study of shared clonotypes between healthy human individuals. Repertoires were generated with immunoSEQ multiplex PCR, while TCRdb's copy carries only in-frame clones and drops some. The table includes hundreds of thousands of clones, around 96% detected once. Naive CD8 populations comprised CD45RO-negative cells positively selected for CCR7, excluding terminally differentiated effector memory CD45RA+ cells. The sample consisted of naive CD8+ T cells sorted from blood. These TCRs come from a woman in her 30s in good health.

Details on this clone: Other DNA sequences in the sample encode the same CDR3. This chain joins TRBV27 and TRBJ2-1, with 7 positions matching TRBD2. The CDR3 covers 16 residues. Trimming took 0 bases from V and 2 from J; bases not matched to a gene: 4. CDR1 MNHEY and CDR2 SMNVEV come from the germline V gene (reference sequence). CDR3 loop: CASSLSAGDTYNEQFF. CDR3 DNA: TGTGCCAGCAGTTTATCGGCGGGAGACACCTACAATGAGCAGTTCTTC.

The V gene is TRBV27, the J gene TRBJ1-5, with TRBD1 as a possible D gene (5 bases). Between the trimmed V and J ends, which lost 6 bases and 7 bases, there was a span of 13 bases. The CDR3 runs 13 residues. Per the germline V gene, CDR1 is MNHEY and CDR2 is SMNVEV (reference sequence). The DNA for the CDR3 is TGTGCCAGCAGGTGGGGGGTAGGGCAGCCCCAGCATTTT. It specifies CASRWGVGQPQHF.

The genes are TRBV28 and TRBJ2-3; possible D gene TRBD1, 6 bases. The CDR3 contains 18 residues. V lost 3 bases and J lost 2, with 21 bases in between. Germline CDR1 MDHEN, CDR2 SYDVKM. The CDR3 bases are TGTGCCAGCAGTTTTTTGTGGGACACCTCATTTGTCACAGATACGCAGTATTTT. It specifies CASSFLWDTSFVTDTQYF.

The chain combines TRBV29-1 with TRBJ2-2; TRBD2 matches 7 bases. The junction had 7 bases not matched to a gene; V was cut back by 5 bases and J by 7 bases. Germline V gene data show CDR1 as SQVTM and CDR2 as ANQGSEA. The CDR3 sequence is 13 residues long. CDR3 residues: CSVREGGYGELFF. CDR3 DNA: TGCAGCGTTAGGGAGGGTGGCTACGGGGAGCTGTTTTTT.